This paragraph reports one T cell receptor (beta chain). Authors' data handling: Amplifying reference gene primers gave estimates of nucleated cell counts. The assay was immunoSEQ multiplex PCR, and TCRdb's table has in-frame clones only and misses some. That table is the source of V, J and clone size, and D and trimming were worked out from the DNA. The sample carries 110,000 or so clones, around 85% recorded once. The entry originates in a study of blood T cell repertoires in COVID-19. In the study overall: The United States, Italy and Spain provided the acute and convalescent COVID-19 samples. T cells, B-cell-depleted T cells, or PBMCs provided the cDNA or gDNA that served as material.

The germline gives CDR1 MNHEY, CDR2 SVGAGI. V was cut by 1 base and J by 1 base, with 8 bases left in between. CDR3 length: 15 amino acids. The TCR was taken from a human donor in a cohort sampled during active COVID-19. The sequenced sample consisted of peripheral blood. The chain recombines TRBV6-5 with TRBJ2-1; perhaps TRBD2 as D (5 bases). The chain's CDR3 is CASSYLATSYNEQFF. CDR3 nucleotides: TGTGCCAGCAGTTACTTAGCGACGTCCTACAATGAGCAGTTCTTC.